The 24 T cell receptor beta chains below all came from one sample that was sequenced in a study of blood T cells in healthy people across ages. A sample-barcoded 5' primer and a J-beta primer mix were used in a second PCR of roughly 6 to 12 cycles. TCRdb reprocessed the 5' RACE reads via MiXCR and lists one record per CDR3 protein. The sample includes roughly 1,500,000 distinct CDR3 sequences, about 43% of them seen just once. What was sequenced was blood. All receptors come from a woman under 30 in good health.

V usage is TRBV6-6 and J usage is TRBJ1-4; tentative D call: TRBD1 (5 bases). The germline V gene encodes CDR1 MNHNY and CDR2 SVGAGI (reference sequence). The CDR3 extends over 14 amino acids. Trimming pared 6 bases from V and 4 bases from J, leaving 12 bases between. CDR3: CASSRWDGNEKLFF. DNA for the CDR3: TGTGCCAGCAGCCGCTGGGACGGTAATGAAAAACTGTTTTTT.

V usage is TRBV12-3 or TRBV12-4 and J usage is TRBJ1-1; no clear D. V dropped 5 bases and J dropped 4 bases, with 11 bases sitting between them. CDR3 length equals 13 residues. The CDR3 bases are TGTGCCAGCAGTGGACTTCGGAGCACTGAAGCTTTCTTT. Translating it yields CASSGLRSTEAFF.

The rearrangement links TRBV20-1 to TRBJ2-5; TRBD2 aligns across 15 bases. Trimming at V came to 3 bases and at J to 4 bases, leaving 6 bases not matched to a gene. The CDR3 runs 16 residues. The germline V gene has CDR1 DFQATT and CDR2 SNEGSKA (reference sequence). This CDR3 is CSASGLAGGPGETQYF. In nucleotides, the CDR3 is TGCAGTGCTAGCGGACTAGCGGGAGGGCCGGGAGAGACCCAGTACTTC.

In its sample, this clonotype was seen a few times. This rearrangement joins TRBV27 to TRBJ1-5; the D is unclear. The CDR3 runs 14 residues. Germline lookup yields CDR1 MNHEY and CDR2 SMNVEV (reference sequence). Trimming stripped 6 bases from V and 7 bases from J, with 16 bases between. CDR3 amino acids: CASRTNGAGQPQHF. The DNA for the CDR3 is TGTGCCAGCAGGACCAACGGAGCAGGACAGCCCCAGCATTTT.

The chain couples TRBV6-6 to TRBJ2-5; TRBD2 aligns across 7 bases. After removal of 4 bases from V and 5 bases from J, the junction contained 13 bases not matched to a gene. The CDR3 is 16 residues long. From germline, CDR1 is MNHNY and CDR2 SVGAGI (reference sequence). This chain's CDR3 is CASSFSGGGGGETQYF. The CDR3 DNA is TGTGCCAGCAGTTTTTCCGGAGGCGGGGGTGGGGAGACCCAGTACTTC.

CDR3 loop: CASSPGQRLSTDTQYF. The CDR3 DNA follows: TGTGCCAGCTCACCGGGACAGAGGCTTAGCACAGATACGCAGTATTTT. The chain has TRBV18 and TRBJ2-3; TRBD1 matches 7 bases. The length of the CDR3 is 16 residues. J gave up 0 bases and V 3 bases, and 6 bases lay outside the gene matches. Germline V gene lookup returns CDR1 KGHSH and CDR2 LQKENI.

V usage is TRBV27 and J usage is TRBJ2-5; 8 nucleotides match TRBD1. CDR1 and CDR2 from the germline V gene are MNHEY and SMNVEV (reference sequence). This CDR3 spans 15 amino acids. Trimming took 3 bases from V and 4 from J; bases not matched to a gene: 7. The CDR3 DNA sequence: TGTGCCAGCAGTTTTGGACCAGACAGGGGAGAGACCCAGTACTTC. It translates to CASSFGPDRGETQYF.

The genes are TRBV19 and TRBJ2-1; 10 bases line up with TRBD1. V lost 6 bases, J lost 7 bases, and 6 bases stayed unmatched. From germline, CDR1 is LNHDA and CDR2 SQIVND (reference sequence). CDR3 length: 14 amino acids. The CDR3 nucleotides read TGTGCCAGTAGGCGGACAGGGGGGGGAAATGAGCAGTTCTTC. Protein product: CASRRTGGGNEQFF.

A few counts support this clonotype. This chain connects TRBV7-9 to TRBJ2-1, with TRBD2 matching over 14 bases. This CDR3 region has 20 residues. The germline CDR1 and CDR2 sequences are SEHNR and FQNEAQ (reference sequence). Trimming removed 5 bases from V and 1 base from J; junction bases left unmatched: 13. This CDR3 reads CASSPIPGLAGEVSYNEQFF. CDR3 coding DNA: TGTGCCAGCAGCCCGATTCCGGGACTAGCGGGAGAAGTATCCTACAATGAGCAGTTCTTC.

V and J are TRBV6-2 or TRBV6-3 and TRBJ2-1, with 7 bases fitting TRBD1. This CDR3 spans 14 amino acids. V lost 6 bases, J lost 1 base, and 3 bases stayed unmatched. Germline CDR1 reads MNHEY; CDR2 reads SVGEGT. Written as DNA, the CDR3 is TGTGCCAGCAGCGGGACAGTTTCCTACAATGAGCAGTTCTTC. Its protein product is CASSGTVSYNEQFF.

This clonotype was detected only once. The V and J genes are TRBV21-1 and TRBJ2-3; no check of the table's D call, TRBD1, against the DNA was made. TRBV21-1 is classified as a pseudogene. This CDR3 comprises 14 residues. Here the CDR3 reads CANQGGTGPDTQYF. The CDR3 nucleotides are TGTGCCAACCAGGGGGGGACGGGCCCAGATACGCAGTATTTT.

This clonotype was recorded only once. The J gene is TRBJ2-7, the V gene TRBV2, with D unclear. Trimming cost V 0 bases and J 2 bases, with 11 bases left between them. The CDR3 contains 15 residues. Per germline, CDR1 SNHLY and CDR2 FYNNEI. CDR3 sequence: CASSEATSLTYEQYF. In DNA, the CDR3 is TGTGCCAGCAGTGAAGCTACCAGCCTTACCTACGAGCAGTACTTC.

This clonotype came up once. This chain links TRBV7-8 with TRBJ1-1; 10 positions match TRBD1. The CDR3 is 16 amino acids. V trimming: 5 bases; J trimming: 4 bases; junction bases outside the gene matches: 10. Per the germline V gene, CDR1 is SGHVS and CDR2 is FQNEAQ. In DNA form, the CDR3 reads TGTGCCAGCAGCCCGGGACAGGGGTTTTCAACCACTGAAGCTTTCTTT. Protein sequence: CASSPGQGFSTTEAFF.

A few counts support this clonotype. The gene calls are TRBV14 and TRBJ2-7, with 9 bases fitting TRBD1. This CDR3 comprises 16 residues. V trimming: 4 bases; J trimming: 1 base; junction bases outside the gene matches: 8. In germline, CDR1 is SGHDN, CDR2 FVKESK. CDR3 region: CASSLNPGQGSYEQYF. CDR3 sequence (DNA): TGTGCCAGCAGCCTCAATCCGGGACAGGGATCCTACGAGCAGTACTTC.

There are many counts of this clonotype. The chain combines TRBV25-1 with TRBJ2-7; the D call may be TRBD1 or TRBD2 (5 bases each). V lost 8 bases and J 0 bases, leaving 11 bases between the germline ends. Looked up from germline, CDR1 is MGHDK and CDR2 is SYGVNS. The CDR3 loop spans 13 amino acids. CDR3 in amino acids: CASSRDDSYEQYF. In DNA form, the CDR3 reads TGTGCCAGCTCCCGGGACGACTCCTACGAGCAGTACTTC.

The chain is built from TRBV6-5 and TRBJ1-2, with unresolved D. This CDR3 contains 15 residues. The V end was cut by 0 bases, the J end by 3 bases, with 11 bases between. Germline V lookup: CDR1 MNHEY, CDR2 SVGAGI. For the CDR3, the DNA is TGTGCCAGCAGTTACTCGGCGGAAGAGTACTATGGCTACACCTTC. Its protein is CASSYSAEEYYGYTF.

This clonotype has just a few counts. V and J are TRBV13 and TRBJ2-7; 10 bases align to TRBD1. This CDR3 has 16 residues. CDR1 is PRHDT and CDR2 is FYEKMQ in the germline V gene (reference sequence). J gave up 4 bases and V 0 bases, and 6 bases lay outside the gene matches. Written as DNA, the CDR3 is TGTGCCAGCAGCTTAGGGGTGGACAGGGGGTTTTACGAGCAGTACTTC. As protein: CASSLGVDRGFYEQYF. Supplemented by reference TRBV13 and TRBJ2-7, the full variable domain reads AAGVIQSPRHLIKEKRETATLKCYPIPRHDTVYWYQQGPGQDPQFLISFYEKMQSDKGSIPDRFSAQQFSDYHSELNMSSLELGDSALYFCASSLGVDRGFYEQYFGPGTRLTVT.

CDR3 nucleotides: TGTGCCAGCAGCCAAGATATTGGTGGGACAGTTAACACCGGGGAGCTGTTTTTT. Translation: CASSQDIGGTVNTGELFF. This chain joins TRBV4-2 and TRBJ2-2; TRBD1 agrees at 7 bases. The germline CDR1 and CDR2 sequences are LGHNA and YNFKEQ. CDR3 size: 18 residues. The V and J ends lost 0 bases and 2 bases, in that order; junction bases with no gene match: 9.

This rearrangement joins TRBV12-3 or TRBV12-4 to TRBJ2-5, with 10 bases identical to TRBD1. V dropped 1 base and J dropped 7; count of bases not matched to a gene: 0. The CDR3 is 13 amino acids. This CDR3 reads CASSLGDRGTQYF. CDR3 coding DNA: TGTGCCAGCAGTTTAGGGGACAGGGGGACCCAGTACTTC.

V usage is TRBV2 and J usage is TRBJ1-2; perhaps TRBD1 as D (6 bases). CDR3 length: 13 residues. Trimming left V 6 bases short and J 8 bases short, with 16 bases between. The germline V gene encodes CDR1 SNHLY and CDR2 FYNNEI. CDR3 nucleotide sequence: TGTGCCAGCAGAGCCGGGACAATAGGAGGCTACACCTTC. Amino acid sequence: CASRAGTIGGYTF.

The table lists this clonotype with a few counts. The chain combines TRBV30 with TRBJ1-6; D perhaps matches TRBD1 (6 bases). Germline CDR1 and CDR2: GTSNPN and SVGIG (reference sequence). There are 16 residues in the CDR3. Trimming took 2 bases from V and 0 from J, leaving 11 bases between them. The DNA of the CDR3 is TGTGCCTGGAGTCCGGGGGGCAGCTCCTATAATTCACCCCTCCACTTT. This encodes CAWSPGGSSYNSPLHF.

In this sample, this clonotype turned up once. The V and J genes are TRBV10-2 and TRBJ2-3; 8 bases are shared with TRBD2. CDR3 size: 15 residues. Germline CDR1 and CDR2: WSHSY and SAAADI. The V and J ends lost 6 bases and 4 bases, in that order; junction bases with no gene match: 9. As DNA, the CDR3 is TGCGCCAGCAGGCCCGGACGAGCGGGAGCAGATACGCAGTATTTT. This sequence encodes CASRPGRAGADTQYF.

V is TRBV20-1 and J is TRBJ2-7; 9 nucleotides agree with TRBD2. Germline CDR1 DFQATT, CDR2 SNEGSKA (reference sequence). The J segment lost 6 bases and the V segment lost 2 bases, leaving 5 bases of the junction unmatched. The CDR3 has 13 residues. The CDR3 sequence: CSARPRTSAEQYF. The CDR3 DNA is TGCAGTGCTAGACCTAGGACTAGCGCCGAGCAGTACTTC.

This clonotype appeared a few times. The V and J genes are TRBV20-1 and TRBJ2-5; no reliable D call. Germline CDR1 DFQATT, CDR2 SNEGSKA (reference sequence). The CDR3 runs to 16 residues. Deletions cut 3 bases from V and 7 bases from J, with 24 bases between. CDR3 protein: CSASRIRITAPGTQYF. CDR3 bases: TGCAGTGCTAGCAGAATTCGAATCACCGCCCCTGGGACCCAGTACTTC.